Each of the 24 T cell receptor beta chains below was sequenced from the same sample in a study of Ad26.COV2.S vaccination and SARS-CoV-2 variants. Profiling relied on immunoSEQ multiplex PCR, and the TCRdb table lists in-frame clones only, not all of them. This sample has 350,000 to 450,000 clones, with about 90% found just once. The sequenced sample was peripheral blood, obtained after recovery from COVID-19. These receptors came from a human donor who had recovered from COVID-19.

This rearrangement joins TRBV14 to TRBJ2-4; weak D call: TRBD2 (6 bases). Trimming took 5 bases from V and 1 from J, leaving 12 bases between them. Germline V gene lookup returns CDR1 SGHDN and CDR2 FVKESK. CDR3 length: 15 residues. DNA for the CDR3: TGTGCCAGCAGCAACATTGGGGGGGCCAAAAACATTCAGTACTTC. It encodes CASSNIGGAKNIQYF.

The CDR3 protein is CASSTLRTGATTTGELFF. In DNA form, the CDR3 reads TGTGCCAGCAGTACTTTAAGAACAGGGGCGACAACCACCGGGGAGCTGTTTTTT. The chain has TRBV27 and TRBJ2-2, with 7 nucleotides matching TRBD1. The CDR3 spans 18 residues. Unmatched junction bases numbered 16, after V lost 5 bases and J lost 4 bases. From germline, CDR1 is MNHEY and CDR2 SMNVEV (reference sequence).

The chain is built from TRBV5-1 and TRBJ2-3; the match to TRBD2 covers 11 bases. Germline V CDR1 and CDR2: SGHRS, YFSETQ. J lost 5 bases, V lost 4 bases, and 6 bases had no gene match. This CDR3 spans 15 amino acids. The CDR3 sequence: CASSASGGPGDTQYF. CDR3 in DNA: TGCGCCAGCAGCGCTAGCGGGGGGCCTGGAGATACGCAGTATTTT. The full variable domain, with the rest looked up from reference TRBV5-1 and TRBJ2-3, is KAGVTQTPRYLIKTRGQQVTLSCSPISGHRSVSWYQQTPGQGLQFLFEYFSETQRNKGNFPGRFSGRQFSNSRSEMNVSTLELGDSALYLCASSASGGPGDTQYFGPGTRLTVL.

The rearrangement links TRBV19 to TRBJ1-3, with a possible D match to TRBD1 (5 bases). The V end was cut by 4 bases, the J end by 8 bases, with 18 bases between. CDR3 size: 15 residues. From germline, CDR1 is LNHDA and CDR2 SQIVND (reference sequence). Here the CDR3 reads CASSTQPQPGDTIYF. The CDR3 region has the DNA TGTGCCAGTAGTACACAGCCTCAACCGGGGGACACCATATATTTT.

The V gene is TRBV3-1 (or the pseudogene TRBV3-2), the J gene TRBJ2-1; 12 positions match TRBD2. With V trimmed by 6 bases and J by 0 bases, 6 bases remained unmatched. The V gene's germline CDR1 is LGHDT and CDR2 YNNKEL (reference sequence). CDR3 size: 17 residues. The CDR3 here is CASSGLAGTLSYNEQFF. The CDR3 DNA is TGTGCCAGCAGTGGACTAGCGGGGACCCTCTCCTACAATGAGCAGTTCTTC.

V and J are TRBV5-8 and TRBJ2-2; D gene unclear. Trimming removed 0 bases from V and 5 bases from J, with 14 bases in between. CDR3 length: 16 amino acids. In germline, CDR1 is SGHTS, CDR2 YDEGEE. CDR3 loop: CASSLGSGYLTGELFF. CDR3 DNA sequence: TGTGCCAGCAGCTTGGGGTCAGGCTATTTGACCGGGGAGCTGTTTTTT.

For the CDR3, the DNA is TGTGCCGGGGGGGGGTCTAGCAATGAGCAGTTCTTC. It yields the protein CAGGGSSNEQFF. V is TRBV6-6 and J is TRBJ2-1, with 7 bases identical to TRBD2. Germline trimming cut 11 bases from V and 6 bases from J; bases unmatched to any gene: 7. The CDR3 is made up of 12 amino acids. CDR1 is MNHNY, CDR2 SVGAGI, per germline (reference sequence).

This chain joins TRBV7-3 and TRBJ2-1; 15 bases are shared with TRBD2. V was clipped by 3 bases and J by 6 bases; unmatched bases: 3. The CDR3 consists of 16 residues. Germline-derived CDR1 and CDR2 are SGHTA and FQGTGA. CDR3 in DNA: TGTGCCAGCAGCTTGGGACTAGCGGGGGGCCCCAATGAGCAGTTCTTC. This sequence encodes CASSLGLAGGPNEQFF.

The chain uses TRBV18 and TRBJ1-1; 7 bases map to TRBD1. This CDR3 has 14 residues. Germline CDR1 KGHSH, CDR2 LQKENI. CDR3 sequence (DNA): TGTGGACGGACAAGGGGGCGATGGGGAACTGAAGCTTTCTTT. It codes for CGRTRGRWGTEAFF.

This chain joins TRBV6-1 and TRBJ2-7; D assignment may be TRBD1 or TRBD2 (5 bases each). V lost 0 bases, J lost 2 bases, and 20 bases lay in between. The CDR3 is made up of 18 amino acids. Germline CDR1 is MNHNS and CDR2 is SASEGT. CDR3 sequence (DNA): TGTGCCAGCAGTGAAGCGGGGGTAATCTGGAAAGGAACCTACGAGCAGTACTTC. It yields the protein CASSEAGVIWKGTYEQYF.

The chain couples TRBV4-3 to TRBJ1-2; maybe TRBD1 (5 bases). The CDR3 totals 13 residues. The V gene lost 1 base and the J gene lost 3 bases, with 6 bases spanning the gap. Germline assignment: CDR1 LGHNA and CDR2 YSLEER. In DNA form, the CDR3 reads TGCGCCAGCAGCCAAGCGGGGGACTATGGCTACACCTTC. Protein: CASSQAGDYGYTF.

About this clone: Other DNA sequences in this specimen translate into the identical CDR3. V is TRBV6-5 and J is TRBJ1-1; TRBD1 matches 7 bases. Losses at the gene ends were 5 bases for V and 5 bases for J; bases not matched to a gene: 5. The CDR3 is 13 residues long. Germline loops: CDR1 MNHEY, CDR2 SVGAGI. The CDR3 loop reads CASSLQGRTEAFF. CDR3 DNA sequence: TGTGCCAGCAGTCTACAGGGGCGGACTGAAGCTTTCTTT.

In DNA, the CDR3 is TGTGCCAGCAGCTTAGGGGGACCCCAAGAGACCCAGTACTTC. Translating gives CASSLGGPQETQYF. V is TRBV7-2 and J is TRBJ2-5; either TRBD1 or TRBD2 may fit D (5 bases each). Germline V gene sequence: CDR1 SGHTA, CDR2 FQGNSA. V lost 1 base to trimming and J lost 1 base, with 7 bases between them. This CDR3 is built from 14 residues. Together with reference TRBV7-2 and TRBJ2-5, the CDR3 gives the full variable domain: GAGVSQSPSNKVTEKGKDVELRCDPISGHTALYWYRQSLGQGLEFLIYFQGNSAPDKSGLPSDRFSAERTGGSVSTLTIQRTQQEDSAVYLCASSLGGPQETQYFGPGTRLLVL.

The chain has TRBV15 and TRBJ1-1; maybe TRBD1 (5 bases). Trimming took off 1 base at V and 4 bases at J, with 16 bases between the two ends. CDR1 is LNHNV, CDR2 YYDKDF, per germline (reference sequence). CDR3 length equals 16 residues. The CDR3 sequence: CATSRGSGMGGTEAFF. The CDR3 DNA follows: TGTGCCACCAGCAGAGGGAGCGGAATGGGGGGCACTGAAGCTTTCTTT. Using reference TRBV15 and TRBJ1-1 for the parts outside the CDR3, the full variable domain is DAMVIQNPRYQVTQFGKPVTLSCSQTLNHNVMYWYQQKSSQAPKLLFHYYDKDFNNEADTPDNFQSRRPNTSFCFLDIRSPGLGDTAMYLCATSRGSGMGGTEAFFGQGTRLTVV.

This rearrangement joins TRBV5-6 to TRBJ1-2; D is possibly TRBD1 (6 bases). Germline lookup yields CDR1 SGHDT and CDR2 YYEEEE. V shed 2 bases and J shed 4 bases, with 15 bases lying between them. CDR3 length: 15 amino acids. The CDR3 DNA is TGTGCCAGCAGCTTAGGGGGAACCCCCATCTATGGCTACACCTTC. It specifies CASSLGGTPIYGYTF.

The chain employs TRBV6-4 and TRBJ2-1; D might be TRBD2 (5 bases). The CDR3 totals 15 residues. CDR1 is MRHNA, CDR2 SNTAGT, per germline. Trimming took off 0 bases at V and 0 bases at J, with 6 bases between the two ends. The CDR3 bases are TGTGCCAGCAGTGACTCGGGGAGCTCCTACAATGAGCAGTTCTTC. It specifies CASSDSGSSYNEQFF.

The chain links TRBV6-6 to TRBJ1-6, with D uncertain. CDR3 length equals 13 residues. CDR1 and CDR2 (germline): MNHNY, SVGAGI (reference sequence). V lost 2 bases, J lost 9 bases, and 8 bases lay in between. CDR3 DNA: TGTGCCAGCAGTTACCCGGACGGTTCACCCCTCCACTTT. This gives the protein CASSYPDGSPLHF.

The CDR3 protein is CASSQVGEEKLFF. The CDR3 DNA follows: TGTGCCAGCAGCCAAGTAGGGGAAGAAAAACTGTTTTTT. The rearrangement uses TRBV14 and TRBJ1-4; D might be TRBD1 (5 bases). CDR1 and CDR2 (germline): SGHDN, FVKESK. V dropped 1 base and J dropped 8 bases, with 8 bases sitting between them. The CDR3 is 13 residues long.

This chain joins TRBV6-6 and TRBJ1-1, with TRBD1 matching over 9 bases. Germline loops: CDR1 MNHNY, CDR2 SVGAGI (reference sequence). Germline trimming cut 2 bases from V and 11 bases from J; bases unmatched to any gene: 3. This CDR3 is built from 12 residues. The CDR3 region is CASSYETGGAFF. The CDR3, as DNA: TGTGCCAGCAGTTACGAGACAGGGGGGGCTTTCTTT.

This chain joins TRBV7-8 and TRBJ2-7, with no clear D. This CDR3 spans 15 amino acids. The V and J ends lost 0 bases and 6 bases respectively, with 15 bases between them. Per germline, CDR1 SGHVS and CDR2 FQNEAQ. The CDR3 spells CASSLAGVQAAEQYF. The DNA for the CDR3 is TGTGCCAGCAGCTTAGCTGGAGTCCAGGCTGCCGAGCAGTACTTC.

The genes are TRBV5-1 and TRBJ2-7, with D possibly TRBD2 on 5 matching bases. V lost 0 bases, J lost 3 bases, and 7 bases lay in between. The CDR3 runs 13 residues. CDR1 and CDR2 from the germline V gene are SGHRS and YFSETQ. The CDR3 region has the DNA TGCGCCAGCAGCTTGGCCGGACTCTACGAGCAGTACTTC. It translates to CASSLAGLYEQYF.

This rearrangement joins TRBV6-5 to TRBJ2-7; unclear D gene. The CDR3 spans 15 residues. V was clipped by 0 bases and J by 3 bases, with 12 bases between them. CDR1 MNHEY and CDR2 SVGAGI come from the germline V gene. CDR3 nucleotides: TGTGCCAGCAGTTACTCGAGAATCGTCAACTACGAGCAGTACTTC. It specifies CASSYSRIVNYEQYF.

The chain combines TRBV9 with TRBJ2-2; D perhaps matches TRBD1 (6 bases). The V and J ends lost 3 bases and 0 bases respectively, with 12 bases between them. This CDR3 is built from 16 residues. The V gene's germline CDR1 is SGDLS and CDR2 YYNGEE. CDR3 in DNA: TGTGCCAGCAGCGGGACAGCAGGAGCGAACACCGGGGAGCTGTTTTTT. It is translated as CASSGTAGANTGELFF.

V gene TRBV4-3 combines with J gene TRBJ2-2; D is uncertain. The CDR3 sequence is 14 residues long. Germline CDR1 LGHNA, CDR2 YSLEER. V lost 4 bases and J 3 bases, leaving 9 bases between the germline ends. The CDR3 nucleotides are TGCGCCAGCAGCCGACATCTGGACACCGGGGAGCTGTTTTTT. This codes for CASSRHLDTGELFF.